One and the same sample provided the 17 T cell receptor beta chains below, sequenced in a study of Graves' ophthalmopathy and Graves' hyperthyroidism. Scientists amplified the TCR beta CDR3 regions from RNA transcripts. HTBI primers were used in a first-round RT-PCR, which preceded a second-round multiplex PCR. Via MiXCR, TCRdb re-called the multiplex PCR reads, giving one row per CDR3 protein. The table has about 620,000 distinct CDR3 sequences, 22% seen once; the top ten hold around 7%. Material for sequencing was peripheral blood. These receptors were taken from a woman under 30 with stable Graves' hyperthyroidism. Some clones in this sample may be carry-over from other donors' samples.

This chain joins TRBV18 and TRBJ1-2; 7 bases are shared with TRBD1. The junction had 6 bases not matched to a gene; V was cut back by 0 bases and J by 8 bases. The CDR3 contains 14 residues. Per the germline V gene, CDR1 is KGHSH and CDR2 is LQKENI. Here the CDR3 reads CASSPPGQPNGYTF. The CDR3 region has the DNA TGTGCCAGCTCACCACCGGGACAGCCTAACGGCTACACCTTC.

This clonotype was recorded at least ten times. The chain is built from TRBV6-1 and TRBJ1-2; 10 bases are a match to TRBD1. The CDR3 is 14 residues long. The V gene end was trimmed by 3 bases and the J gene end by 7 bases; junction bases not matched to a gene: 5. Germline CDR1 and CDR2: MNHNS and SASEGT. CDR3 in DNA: TGTGCCAGCAGTGAGACCCGGACAGGGGGTGGCTACACCTTC. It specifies CASSETRTGGGYTF.

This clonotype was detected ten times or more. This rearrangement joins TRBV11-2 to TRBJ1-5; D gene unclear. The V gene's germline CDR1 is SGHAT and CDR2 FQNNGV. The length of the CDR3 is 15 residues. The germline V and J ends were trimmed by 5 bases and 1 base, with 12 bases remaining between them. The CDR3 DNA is TGTGCCAGCAGCCGAACAGTGGGAAGCAATCAGCCCCAGCATTTT. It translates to CASSRTVGSNQPQHF.

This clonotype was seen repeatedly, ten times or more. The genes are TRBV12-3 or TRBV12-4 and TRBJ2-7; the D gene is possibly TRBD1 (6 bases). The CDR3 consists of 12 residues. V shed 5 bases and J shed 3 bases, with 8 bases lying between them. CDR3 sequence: CASSRGGYEQYF. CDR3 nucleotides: TGTGCCAGCAGTCGAGGGGGCTACGAGCAGTACTTC.

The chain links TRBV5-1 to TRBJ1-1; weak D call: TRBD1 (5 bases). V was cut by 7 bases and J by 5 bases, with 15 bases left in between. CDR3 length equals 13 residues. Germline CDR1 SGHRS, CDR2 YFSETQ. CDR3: CASSREGRTEAFF. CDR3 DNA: TGCGCCAGCTCCCGGGAGGGGAGAACTGAAGCTTTCTTT.

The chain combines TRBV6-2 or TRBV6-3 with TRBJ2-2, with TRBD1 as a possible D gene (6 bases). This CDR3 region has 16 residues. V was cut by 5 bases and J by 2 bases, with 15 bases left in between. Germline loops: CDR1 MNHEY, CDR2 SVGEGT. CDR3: CASSRAGTRNTGELFF. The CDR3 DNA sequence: TGTGCCAGCAGTCGTGCCGGGACAAGAAACACCGGGGAGCTGTTTTTT.

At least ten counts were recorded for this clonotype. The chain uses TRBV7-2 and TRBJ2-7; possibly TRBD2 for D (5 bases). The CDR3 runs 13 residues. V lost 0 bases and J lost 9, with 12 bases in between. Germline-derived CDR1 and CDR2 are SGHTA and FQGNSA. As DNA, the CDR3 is TGTGCCAGCAGCTTAGCCGCCGGGAACGGGCAGTACTTC. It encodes CASSLAAGNGQYF.

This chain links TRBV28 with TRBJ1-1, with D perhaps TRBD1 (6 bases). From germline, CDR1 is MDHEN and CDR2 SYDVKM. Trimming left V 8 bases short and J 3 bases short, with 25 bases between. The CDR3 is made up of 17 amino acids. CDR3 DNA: TGTGCCAGCCCCGGGGAGGGGGAGCCGTCGGGGGACACTGAAGCTTTCTTT. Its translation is CASPGEGEPSGDTEAFF.

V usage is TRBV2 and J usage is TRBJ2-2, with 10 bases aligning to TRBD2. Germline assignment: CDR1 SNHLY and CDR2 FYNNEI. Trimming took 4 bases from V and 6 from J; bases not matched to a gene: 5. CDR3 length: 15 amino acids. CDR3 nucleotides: TGTGCCAGCAGTGTCCCCAGCGGGGGGGCCGGGGAGCTGTTTTTT. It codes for CASSVPSGGAGELFF.

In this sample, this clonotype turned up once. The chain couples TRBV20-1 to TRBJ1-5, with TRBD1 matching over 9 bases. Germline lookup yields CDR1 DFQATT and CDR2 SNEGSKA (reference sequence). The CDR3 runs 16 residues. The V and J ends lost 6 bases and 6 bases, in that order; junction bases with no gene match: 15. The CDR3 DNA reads TGCAGTGCCACACCGGGACAGGGTAGCTTCAGTCAGCCCCAGCATTTT. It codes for CSATPGQGSFSQPQHF.

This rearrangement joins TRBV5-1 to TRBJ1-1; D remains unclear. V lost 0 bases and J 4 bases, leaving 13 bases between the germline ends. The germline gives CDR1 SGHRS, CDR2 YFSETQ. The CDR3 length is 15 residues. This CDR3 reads CASSLAPGDSTEAFF. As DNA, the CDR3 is TGCGCCAGCAGCTTGGCCCCCGGGGATTCCACTGAAGCTTTCTTT.

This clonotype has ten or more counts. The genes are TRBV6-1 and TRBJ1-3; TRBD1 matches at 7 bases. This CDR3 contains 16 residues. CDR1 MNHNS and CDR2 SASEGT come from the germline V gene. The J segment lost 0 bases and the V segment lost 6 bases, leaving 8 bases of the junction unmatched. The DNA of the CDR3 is TGTGCCAGCAGCCGGACAGGACTCCGCTCTGGAAACACCATATATTTT. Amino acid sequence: CASSRTGLRSGNTIYF.

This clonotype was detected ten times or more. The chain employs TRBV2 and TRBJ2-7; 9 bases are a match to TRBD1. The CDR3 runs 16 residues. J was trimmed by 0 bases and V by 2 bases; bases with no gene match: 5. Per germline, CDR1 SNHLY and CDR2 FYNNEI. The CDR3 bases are TGTGCCAGCAGTGAAACGGGGACAGGGTACTCCTACGAGCAGTACTTC. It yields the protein CASSETGTGYSYEQYF.

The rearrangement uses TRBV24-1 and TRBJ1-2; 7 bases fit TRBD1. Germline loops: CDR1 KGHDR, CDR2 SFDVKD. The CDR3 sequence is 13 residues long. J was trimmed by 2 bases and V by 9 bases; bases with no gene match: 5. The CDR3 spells CATQDRLNYGYTF. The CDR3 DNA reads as TGTGCCACCCAGGACAGGCTCAACTATGGCTACACCTTC.

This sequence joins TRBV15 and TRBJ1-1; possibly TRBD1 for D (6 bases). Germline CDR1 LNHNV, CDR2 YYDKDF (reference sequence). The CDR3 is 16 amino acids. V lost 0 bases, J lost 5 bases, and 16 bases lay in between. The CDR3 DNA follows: TGTGCCACCAGCAGAGACCAATCACAGGGAGGAACTGAAGCTTTCTTT. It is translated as CATSRDQSQGGTEAFF.

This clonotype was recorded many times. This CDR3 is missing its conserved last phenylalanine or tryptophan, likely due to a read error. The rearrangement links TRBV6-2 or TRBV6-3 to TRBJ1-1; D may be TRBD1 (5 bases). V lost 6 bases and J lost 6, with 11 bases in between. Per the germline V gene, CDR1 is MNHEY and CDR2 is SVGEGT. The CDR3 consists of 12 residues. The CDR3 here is CASRTRGPEAFS. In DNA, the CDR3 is TGTGCCAGCAGGACGCGGGGACCTGAAGCTTTCTCT.

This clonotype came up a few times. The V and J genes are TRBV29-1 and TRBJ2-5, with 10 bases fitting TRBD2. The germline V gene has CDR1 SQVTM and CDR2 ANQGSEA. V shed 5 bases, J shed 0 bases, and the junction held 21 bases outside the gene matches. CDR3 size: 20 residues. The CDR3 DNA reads TGCAGCGTTCAGAGGACTAGCGGTAGTGAATACTACGCCTACCAAGAGACCCAGTACTTC. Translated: CSVQRTSGSEYYAYQETQYF.